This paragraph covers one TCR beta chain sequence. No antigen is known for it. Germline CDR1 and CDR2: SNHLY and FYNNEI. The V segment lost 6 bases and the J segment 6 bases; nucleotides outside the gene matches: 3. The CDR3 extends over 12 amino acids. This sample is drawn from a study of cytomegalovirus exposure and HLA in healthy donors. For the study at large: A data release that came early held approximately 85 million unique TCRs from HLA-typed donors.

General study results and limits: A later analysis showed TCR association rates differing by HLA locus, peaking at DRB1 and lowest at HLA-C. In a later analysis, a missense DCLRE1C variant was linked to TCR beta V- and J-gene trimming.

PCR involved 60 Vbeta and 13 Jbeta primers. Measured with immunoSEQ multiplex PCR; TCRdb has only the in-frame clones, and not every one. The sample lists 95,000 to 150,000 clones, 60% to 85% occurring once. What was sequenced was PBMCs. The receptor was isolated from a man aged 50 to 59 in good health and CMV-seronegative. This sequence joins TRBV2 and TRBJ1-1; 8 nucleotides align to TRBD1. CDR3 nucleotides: TGTGCCAGCAGGCGACAGGGGCCTGAAGCTTTCTTT. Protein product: CASRRQGPEAFF.